Reported below is one TCR beta chain. Its specificity is unknown. TCRdb itself ran the 5' RACE reads through MiXCR, one entry per CDR3 protein. The sample holds 300,000 to 400,000 distinct CDR3 sequences, about 8.7% seen once. Trimming shortened V by 0 bases and J by 4 bases, and 9 bases separated the two germline ends. The CDR3 has 14 residues. Germline CDR1 and CDR2: SGHTA and FQGNSA. This entry belongs to a study of T cells after yellow fever vaccination. General study points: Abundant bulk-population clonotypes could contaminate the FACS-sorted repertoires. A minor fraction of clonotypes spanned both CD4 and CD8 compartments.

The receptor comes from a man between 18 and 29 years old who received the YFV17D yellow fever vaccine. The chain combines TRBV7-2 with TRBJ1-2; the D gene is possibly TRBD1 (6 bases). The source material was PBMCs, sampled on the day of the first yellow fever vaccination. The CDR3 spells CASSLAQGSYGYTF. CDR3 sequence (DNA): TGTGCCAGCAGCTTAGCCCAGGGGAGCTATGGCTACACCTTC. Based on the CDR3 plus reference TRBV7-2 and TRBJ1-2, the full variable domain is GAGVSQSPSNKVTEKGKDVELRCDPISGHTALYWYRQSLGQGLEFLIYFQGNSAPDKSGLPSDRFSAERTGGSVSTLTIQRTQQEDSAVYLCASSLAQGSYGYTFGSGTRLTVV.